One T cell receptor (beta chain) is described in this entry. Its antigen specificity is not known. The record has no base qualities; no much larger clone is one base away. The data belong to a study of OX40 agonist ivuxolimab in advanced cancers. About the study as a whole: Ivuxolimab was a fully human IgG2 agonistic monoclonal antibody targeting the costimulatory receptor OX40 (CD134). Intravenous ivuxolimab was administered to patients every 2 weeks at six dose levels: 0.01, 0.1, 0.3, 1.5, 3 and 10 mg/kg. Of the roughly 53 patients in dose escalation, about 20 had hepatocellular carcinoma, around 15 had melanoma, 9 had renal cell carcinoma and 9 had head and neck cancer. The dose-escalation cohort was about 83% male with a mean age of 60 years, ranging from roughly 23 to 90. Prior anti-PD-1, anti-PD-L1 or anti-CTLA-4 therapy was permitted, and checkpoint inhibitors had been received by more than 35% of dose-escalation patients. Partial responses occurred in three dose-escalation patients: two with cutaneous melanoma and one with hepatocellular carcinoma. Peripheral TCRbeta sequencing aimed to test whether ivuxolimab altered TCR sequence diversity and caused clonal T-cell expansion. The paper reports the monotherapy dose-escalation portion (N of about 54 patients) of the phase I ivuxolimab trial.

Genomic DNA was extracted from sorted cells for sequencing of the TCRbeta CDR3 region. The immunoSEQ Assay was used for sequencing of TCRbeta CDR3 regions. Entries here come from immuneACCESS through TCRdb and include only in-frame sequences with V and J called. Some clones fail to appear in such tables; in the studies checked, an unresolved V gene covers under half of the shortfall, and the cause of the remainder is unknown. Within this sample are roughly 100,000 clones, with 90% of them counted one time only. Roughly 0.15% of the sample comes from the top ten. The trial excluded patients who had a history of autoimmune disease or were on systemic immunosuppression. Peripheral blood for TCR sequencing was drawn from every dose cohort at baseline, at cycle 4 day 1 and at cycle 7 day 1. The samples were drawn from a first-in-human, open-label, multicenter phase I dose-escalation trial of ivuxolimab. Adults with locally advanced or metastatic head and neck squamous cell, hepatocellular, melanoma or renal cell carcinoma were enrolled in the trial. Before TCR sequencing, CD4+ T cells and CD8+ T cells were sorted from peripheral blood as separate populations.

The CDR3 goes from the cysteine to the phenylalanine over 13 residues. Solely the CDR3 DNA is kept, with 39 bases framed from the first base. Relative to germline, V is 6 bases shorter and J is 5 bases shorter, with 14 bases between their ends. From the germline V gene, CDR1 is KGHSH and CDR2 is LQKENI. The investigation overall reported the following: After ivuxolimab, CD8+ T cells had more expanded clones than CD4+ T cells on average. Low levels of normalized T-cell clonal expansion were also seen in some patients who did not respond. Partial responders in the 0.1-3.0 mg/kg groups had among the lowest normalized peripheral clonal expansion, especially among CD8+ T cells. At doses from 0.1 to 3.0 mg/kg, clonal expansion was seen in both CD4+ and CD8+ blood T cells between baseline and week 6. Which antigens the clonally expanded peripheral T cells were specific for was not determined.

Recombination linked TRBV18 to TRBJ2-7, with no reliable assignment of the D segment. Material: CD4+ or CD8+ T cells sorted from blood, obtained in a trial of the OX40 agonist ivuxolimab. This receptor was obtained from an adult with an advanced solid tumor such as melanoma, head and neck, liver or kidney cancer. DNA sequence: TGTGCCAGCTCCCCGACCTTCCGTGACGAGCAGTACTTC. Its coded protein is CASSPTFRDEQYF.